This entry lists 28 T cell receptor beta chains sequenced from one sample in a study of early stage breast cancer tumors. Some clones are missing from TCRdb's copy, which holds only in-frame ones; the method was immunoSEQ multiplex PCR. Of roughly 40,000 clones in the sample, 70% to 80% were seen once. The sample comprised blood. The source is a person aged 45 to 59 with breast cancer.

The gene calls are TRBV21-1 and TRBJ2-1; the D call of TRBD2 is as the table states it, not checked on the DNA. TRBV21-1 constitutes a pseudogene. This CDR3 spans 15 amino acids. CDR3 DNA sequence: TGTGCCAGCAGCAGGAGGACTAGCGGCTACAATGAGCAGTTCTTC. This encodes CASSRRTSGYNEQFF.

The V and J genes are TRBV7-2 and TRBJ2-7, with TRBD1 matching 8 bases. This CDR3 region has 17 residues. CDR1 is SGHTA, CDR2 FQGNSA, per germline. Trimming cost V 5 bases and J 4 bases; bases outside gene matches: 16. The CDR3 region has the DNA TGTGCCAGCAGCACAAGGGGTGGACAGGGATTCTTATACGAGCAGTACTTC. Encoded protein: CASSTRGGQGFLYEQYF.

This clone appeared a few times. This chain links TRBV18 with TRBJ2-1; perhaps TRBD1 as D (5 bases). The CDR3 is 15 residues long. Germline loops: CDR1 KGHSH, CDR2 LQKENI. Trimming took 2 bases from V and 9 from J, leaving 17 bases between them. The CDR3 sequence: CASSPESRADLEQFF. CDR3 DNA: TGTGCCAGCTCACCAGAATCCAGGGCGGACCTTGAGCAGTTCTTC.

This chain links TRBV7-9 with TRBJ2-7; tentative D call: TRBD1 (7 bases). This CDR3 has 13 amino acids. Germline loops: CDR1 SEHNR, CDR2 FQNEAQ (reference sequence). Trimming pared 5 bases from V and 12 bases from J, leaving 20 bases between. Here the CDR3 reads CASSANHDREAYF. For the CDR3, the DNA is TGTGCCAGCAGCGCAAACCACGACAGGGAGGCGTACTTC.

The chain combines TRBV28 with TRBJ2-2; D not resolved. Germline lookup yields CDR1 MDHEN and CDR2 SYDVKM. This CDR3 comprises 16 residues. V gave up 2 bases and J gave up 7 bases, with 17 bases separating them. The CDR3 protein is CASSLAPRGYGGELFF. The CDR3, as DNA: TGTGCCAGCAGTTTAGCCCCTAGAGGTTACGGCGGGGAGCTGTTTTTT.

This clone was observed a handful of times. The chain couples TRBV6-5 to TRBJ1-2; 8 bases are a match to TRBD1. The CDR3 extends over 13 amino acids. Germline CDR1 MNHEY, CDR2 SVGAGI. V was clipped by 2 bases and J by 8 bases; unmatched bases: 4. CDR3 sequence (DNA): TGTGCCAGCAGTTACGAGGCAGGGGGCGGCTACACCTTC. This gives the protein CASSYEAGGGYTF.

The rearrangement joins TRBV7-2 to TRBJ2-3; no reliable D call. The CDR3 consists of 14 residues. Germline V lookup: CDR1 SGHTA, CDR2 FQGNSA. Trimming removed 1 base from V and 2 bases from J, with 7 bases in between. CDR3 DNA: TGTGCCAGCAGCTTAGGACTGCTCACAGATACGCAGTATTTT. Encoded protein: CASSLGLLTDTQYF.

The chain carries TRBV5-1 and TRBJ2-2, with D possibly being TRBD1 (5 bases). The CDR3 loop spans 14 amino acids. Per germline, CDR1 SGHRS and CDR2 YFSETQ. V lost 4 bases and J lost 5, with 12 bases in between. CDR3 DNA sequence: TGCGCCAGCAGCCGAGACAGAGCTACCGGGGAGCTGTTTTTT. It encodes CASSRDRATGELFF.

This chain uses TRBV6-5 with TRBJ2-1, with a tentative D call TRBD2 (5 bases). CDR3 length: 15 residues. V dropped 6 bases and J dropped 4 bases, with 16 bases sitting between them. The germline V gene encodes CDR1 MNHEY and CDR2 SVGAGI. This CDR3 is CASSLTQAEYNEQFF. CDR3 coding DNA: TGTGCCAGCAGCCTCACACAAGCGGAGTACAATGAGCAGTTCTTC.

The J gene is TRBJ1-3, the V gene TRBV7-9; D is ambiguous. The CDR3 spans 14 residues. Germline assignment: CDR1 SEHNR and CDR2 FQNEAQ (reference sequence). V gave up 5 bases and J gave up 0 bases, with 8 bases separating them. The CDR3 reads CASSESNSGNTIYF. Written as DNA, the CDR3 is TGTGCCAGCAGCGAATCTAACTCTGGAAACACCATATATTTT.

The CDR3 is CASRPPGRTDTQYF. In DNA, the CDR3 is TGTGCCAGCCGCCCGCCGGGGAGGACAGATACGCAGTATTTT. The J gene is TRBJ2-3, the V gene TRBV19; possible D gene TRBD2, 6 bases. V dropped 9 bases and J dropped 3 bases, with 16 bases sitting between them. Germline V gene sequence: CDR1 LNHDA, CDR2 SQIVND (reference sequence). There are 14 residues in the CDR3.

The CDR3 is CASSVGTGTVGETQYF. The CDR3 bases are TGTGCCAGCAGCGTAGGTACAGGGACAGTTGGGGAGACCCAGTACTTC. The chain combines TRBV9 with TRBJ2-5, with TRBD1 identical over 7 bases. Germline assignment: CDR1 SGDLS and CDR2 YYNGEE. V gave up 0 bases and J gave up 5 bases; unmatched junction bases: 10. The CDR3 totals 16 residues.

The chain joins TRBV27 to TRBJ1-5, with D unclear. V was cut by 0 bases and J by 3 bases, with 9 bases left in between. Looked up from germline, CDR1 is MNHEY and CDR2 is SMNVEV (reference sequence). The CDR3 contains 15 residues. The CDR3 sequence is CASSLSRDSNQPQHF. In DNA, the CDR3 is TGTGCCAGCAGTTTATCGCGGGATTCCAATCAGCCCCAGCATTTT.

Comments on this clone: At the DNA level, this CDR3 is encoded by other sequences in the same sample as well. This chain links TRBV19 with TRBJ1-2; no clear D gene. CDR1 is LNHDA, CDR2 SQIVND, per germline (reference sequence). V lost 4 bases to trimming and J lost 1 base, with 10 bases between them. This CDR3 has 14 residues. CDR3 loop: CASSTRRGNYGYTF. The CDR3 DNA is TGTGCCAGTAGTACCCGACGCGGTAACTATGGCTACACCTTC.

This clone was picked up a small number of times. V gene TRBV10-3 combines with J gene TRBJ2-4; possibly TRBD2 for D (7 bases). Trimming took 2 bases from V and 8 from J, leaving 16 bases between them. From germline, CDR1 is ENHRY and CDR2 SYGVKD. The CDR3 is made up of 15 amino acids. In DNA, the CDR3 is TGTGCCATCAGTGAGGCGTTGGGGGGGCAGGACATTCAGTACTTC. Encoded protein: CAISEALGGQDIQYF.

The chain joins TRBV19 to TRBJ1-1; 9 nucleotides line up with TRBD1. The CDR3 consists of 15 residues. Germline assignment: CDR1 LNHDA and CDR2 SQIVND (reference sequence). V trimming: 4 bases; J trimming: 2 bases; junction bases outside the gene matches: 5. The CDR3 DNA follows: TGTGCCAGTAGTACGTGGGACAGGGTAAACACTGAAGCTTTCTTT. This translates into CASSTWDRVNTEAFF.

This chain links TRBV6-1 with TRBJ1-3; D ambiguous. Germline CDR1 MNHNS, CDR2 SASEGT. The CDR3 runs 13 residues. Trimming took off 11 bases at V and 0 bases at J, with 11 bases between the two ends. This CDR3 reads CASTESSGNTIYF. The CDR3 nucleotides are TGTGCCTCCACCGAGAGCTCTGGAAACACCATATATTTT.

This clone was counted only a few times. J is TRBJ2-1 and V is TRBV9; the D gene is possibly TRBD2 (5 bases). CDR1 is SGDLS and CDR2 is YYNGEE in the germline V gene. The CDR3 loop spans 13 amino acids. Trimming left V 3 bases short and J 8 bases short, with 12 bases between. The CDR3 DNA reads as TGTGCCAGCAGCGCTAGCACCGGGGATGAGCAGTTCTTC. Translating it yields CASSASTGDEQFF.

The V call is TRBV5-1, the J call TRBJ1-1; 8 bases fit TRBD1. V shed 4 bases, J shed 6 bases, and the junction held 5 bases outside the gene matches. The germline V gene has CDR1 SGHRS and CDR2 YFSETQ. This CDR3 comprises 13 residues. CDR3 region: CASSRDRKAEAFF. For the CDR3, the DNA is TGCGCCAGCAGCCGGGACAGGAAGGCTGAAGCTTTCTTT.

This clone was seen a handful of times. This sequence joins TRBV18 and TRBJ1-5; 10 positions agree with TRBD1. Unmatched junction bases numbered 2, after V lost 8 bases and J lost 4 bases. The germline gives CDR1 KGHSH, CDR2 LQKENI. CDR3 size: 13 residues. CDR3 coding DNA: TGTGCCAGCACGGGACAGGGGAATCAGCCCCAGCATTTT. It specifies CASTGQGNQPQHF. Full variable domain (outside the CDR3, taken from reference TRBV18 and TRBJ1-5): NAGVMQNPRHLVRRRGQEARLRCSPMKGHSHVYWYRQLPEEGLKFMVYLQKENIIDESGMPKERFSAEFPKEGPSILRIQQVVRGDSAAYFCASTGQGNQPQHFGDGTRLSIL.

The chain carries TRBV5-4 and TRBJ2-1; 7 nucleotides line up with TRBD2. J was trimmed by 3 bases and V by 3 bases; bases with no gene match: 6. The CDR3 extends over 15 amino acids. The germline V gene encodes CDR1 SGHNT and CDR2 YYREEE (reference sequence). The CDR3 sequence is CASSSLGGSYNEQFF. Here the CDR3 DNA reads TGTGCCAGCAGCTCGCTTGGCGGGAGCTACAATGAGCAGTTCTTC.

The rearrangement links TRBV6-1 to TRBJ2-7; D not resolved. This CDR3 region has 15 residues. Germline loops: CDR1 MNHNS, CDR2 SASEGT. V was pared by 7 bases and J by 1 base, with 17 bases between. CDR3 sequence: CASNVQHTGSYEQYF. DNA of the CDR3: TGTGCCAGCAATGTACAACATACGGGTTCCTACGAGCAGTACTTC.

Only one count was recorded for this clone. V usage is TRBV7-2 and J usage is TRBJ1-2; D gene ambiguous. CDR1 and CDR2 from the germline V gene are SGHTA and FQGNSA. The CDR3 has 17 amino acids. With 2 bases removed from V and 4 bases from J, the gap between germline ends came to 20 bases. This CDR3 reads CASSLSQYRDPSYGYTF. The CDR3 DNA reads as TGTGCCAGCAGCTTATCGCAGTATCGGGATCCATCCTATGGCTACACCTTC. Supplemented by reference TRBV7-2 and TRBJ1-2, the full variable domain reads GAGVSQSPSNKVTEKGKDVELRCDPISGHTALYWYRQSLGQGLEFLIYFQGNSAPDKSGLPSDRFSAERTGGSVSTLTIQRTQQEDSAVYLCASSLSQYRDPSYGYTFGSGTRLTVV.

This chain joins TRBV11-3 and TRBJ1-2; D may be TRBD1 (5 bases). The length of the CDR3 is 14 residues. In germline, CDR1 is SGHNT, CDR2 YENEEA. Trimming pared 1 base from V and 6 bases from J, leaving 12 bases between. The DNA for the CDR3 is TGTGCCAGCAGCTTAGTTGGAGGGGTGGATGGCTACACCTTC. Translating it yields CASSLVGGVDGYTF. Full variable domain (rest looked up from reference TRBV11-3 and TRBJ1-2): EAGVVQSPRYKIIEKKQPVAFWCNPISGHNTLYWYLQNLGQGPELLIRYENEEAVDDSQLPKDRFSAERLKGVDSTLKIQPAELGDSAVYLCASSLVGGVDGYTFGSGTRLTVV.

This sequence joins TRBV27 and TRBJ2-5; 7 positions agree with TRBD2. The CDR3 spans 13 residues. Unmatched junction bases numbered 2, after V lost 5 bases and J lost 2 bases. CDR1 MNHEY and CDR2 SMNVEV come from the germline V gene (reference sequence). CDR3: CASSPSGQETQYF. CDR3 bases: TGTGCCAGCAGTCCTAGCGGACAAGAGACCCAGTACTTC.

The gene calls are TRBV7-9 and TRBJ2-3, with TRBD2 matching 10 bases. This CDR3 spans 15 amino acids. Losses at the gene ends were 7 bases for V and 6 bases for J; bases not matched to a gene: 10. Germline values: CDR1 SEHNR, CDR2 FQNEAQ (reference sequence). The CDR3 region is CASTLHGLAEDTQYF. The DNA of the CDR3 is TGTGCCAGCACCCTCCATGGACTAGCGGAGGATACGCAGTATTTT.

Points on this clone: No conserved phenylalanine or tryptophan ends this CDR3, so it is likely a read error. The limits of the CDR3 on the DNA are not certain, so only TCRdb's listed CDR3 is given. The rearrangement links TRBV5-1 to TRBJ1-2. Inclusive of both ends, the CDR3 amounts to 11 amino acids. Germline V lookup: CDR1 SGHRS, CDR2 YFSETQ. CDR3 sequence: CASSLGQDFTN.

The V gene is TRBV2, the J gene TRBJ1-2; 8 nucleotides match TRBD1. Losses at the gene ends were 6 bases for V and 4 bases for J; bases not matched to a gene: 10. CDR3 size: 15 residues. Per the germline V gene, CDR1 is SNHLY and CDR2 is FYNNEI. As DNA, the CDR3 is TGTGCCAGCAGAACCGGGGGACAGGAAGTCTATGGCTACACCTTC. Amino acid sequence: CASRTGGQEVYGYTF.